These 25 T cell receptor beta chains came from one sample sequenced in a study of radiotherapy plus CTLA-4 blockade in lung cancer. Sequencing used immunoSEQ multiplex PCR; TCRdb keeps in-frame clones, though not all of them. The data contain 32,000 or so clones, around 70% of them seen just once; the ten biggest clones take up about 14%. The sample consisted of peripheral blood, taken from a patient treated with radiotherapy plus ipilimumab. The source of these receptors is a human donor with non-small cell lung cancer that progressed on radiotherapy plus ipilimumab.

This clone showed up just once. V and J are TRBV4-1 and TRBJ2-1; 9 bases fit TRBD2. This CDR3 comprises 15 residues. Per the germline V gene, CDR1 is MGHRA and CDR2 is YSYEKL. With V trimmed by 4 bases and J by 3 bases, 4 bases remained unmatched. Here the CDR3 DNA reads TGCGCCAGCAGCCGCGGGGGGGCTAACTACAATGAGCAGTTCTTC. Amino acid sequence: CASSRGGANYNEQFF.

The gene calls are TRBV27 and TRBJ2-1; 12 positions agree with TRBD2. The CDR3 runs to 15 residues. With V trimmed by 4 bases and J by 10 bases, 8 bases remained unmatched. The V gene's germline CDR1 is MNHEY and CDR2 SMNVEV (reference sequence). In DNA, the CDR3 is TGTGCCAGCAGTTCGTCGACTAGCGGGAGTTCGGAGCAGTTCTTC. Protein: CASSSSTSGSSEQFF.

This chain connects TRBV27 to TRBJ2-2; 7 nucleotides align to TRBD2. After removal of 7 bases from V and 4 bases from J, the junction contained 9 bases not matched to a gene. CDR3 length: 15 amino acids. Germline loops: CDR1 MNHEY, CDR2 SMNVEV (reference sequence). The CDR3 DNA sequence: TGTGCCAGCAATTCGGGGCGGGGGACCACCGGGGAGCTGTTTTTT. It is translated as CASNSGRGTTGELFF.

The V and J genes are TRBV6-1 and TRBJ1-3, with a weak D call TRBD1 (5 bases). CDR3 length: 15 residues. The germline CDR1 and CDR2 sequences are MNHNS and SASEGT. V was cut by 5 bases and J by 2 bases, with 13 bases left in between. The DNA of the CDR3 is TGTGCCAGCAGTCTCGACCAGGGAGCTGGAAACACCATATATTTT. The encoded protein is CASSLDQGAGNTIYF.

The CDR3 protein is CASSQDVAGRTDTQYF. In DNA form, the CDR3 reads TGTGCCAGCAGCCAAGACGTAGCGGGACGGACAGATACGCAGTATTTT. The rearrangement joins TRBV4-2 to TRBJ2-3, with 8 bases aligning to TRBD2. After removal of 0 bases from V and 3 bases from J, the junction contained 5 bases not matched to a gene. The CDR3 consists of 16 residues. In germline, CDR1 is LGHNA, CDR2 YNFKEQ.

The V gene is TRBV28, the J gene TRBJ1-1; weak D call: TRBD1 (5 bases). Trimming shortened V by 8 bases and J by 2 bases, and 21 bases separated the two germline ends. Germline CDR1 reads MDHEN; CDR2 reads SYDVKM. The CDR3 has 16 amino acids. The DNA for the CDR3 is TGTGCCAGCTCCAACTTATTGACAGCCCGTAACACTGAAGCTTTCTTT. Residues: CASSNLLTARNTEAFF. Full variable domain (rest looked up from reference TRBV28 and TRBJ1-1): DVKVTQSSRYLVKRTGEKVFLECVQDMDHENMFWYRQDPGLGLRLIYFSYDVKMKEKGDIPEGYSVSREKKERFSLILESASTNQTSMYLCASSNLLTARNTEAFFGQGTRLTVV.

The J gene is TRBJ1-6, the V gene TRBV19, with D possibly TRBD1 on 5 matching bases. Germline CDR1 and CDR2: LNHDA and SQIVND (reference sequence). The CDR3 spans 17 residues. V gave up 4 bases and J gave up 7 bases, with 20 bases separating them. CDR3 region: CASSTLDRGLGNSPLHF. The CDR3, as DNA: TGTGCCAGTAGTACCCTCGACCGGGGCCTGGGGAATTCACCCCTCCACTTT.

The chain couples TRBV5-1 to TRBJ2-5, with 7 bases that match TRBD1. J gave up 2 bases and V 2 bases, and 9 bases lay outside the gene matches. Germline CDR1 reads SGHRS; CDR2 reads YFSETQ. The CDR3 runs to 16 residues. For the CDR3, the DNA is TGCGCCAGCAGCTTCCGGGGACAGTCATTACAAGAGACCCAGTACTTC. Protein sequence: CASSFRGQSLQETQYF.

This sequence joins TRBV28 and TRBJ2-6, with D unresolved. This CDR3 has 17 amino acids. The germline gives CDR1 MDHEN, CDR2 SYDVKM. The ends were cut back, 3 bases at V and 2 bases at J, with 14 bases in the middle. The CDR3 region is CASSFYRVAPGANVLTF. DNA of the CDR3: TGTGCCAGCAGTTTTTACAGAGTTGCCCCTGGGGCCAACGTCCTGACTTTC.

J is TRBJ1-6 and V is TRBV2; no definite D call. V was pared by 6 bases and J by 0 bases, with 12 bases between. This CDR3 comprises 16 residues. Germline CDR1 is SNHLY and CDR2 is FYNNEI. The CDR3 spells CASRPTDLSYNSPLHF. DNA of the CDR3: TGTGCCAGCAGACCGACCGACCTCTCCTATAATTCACCCCTCCACTTT.

The chain combines TRBV10-3 with TRBJ2-7; maybe TRBD1 (5 bases). The CDR3 extends over 15 amino acids. Germline V gives CDR1 ENHRY, CDR2 SYGVKD. Trimming stripped 3 bases from V and 2 bases from J, with 14 bases between. CDR3 region: CAISDGAAHTYEQYF. The CDR3 nucleotides read TGTGCCATCAGTGATGGGGCGGCCCACACCTACGAGCAGTACTTC.

This clone showed up just a few times. The V gene is TRBV27, the J gene TRBJ1-2, with D possibly matching TRBD1 (5 bases). V lost 2 bases to trimming and J lost 1 base, with 8 bases between them. CDR1 is MNHEY, CDR2 SMNVEV, per germline (reference sequence). The CDR3 has 14 amino acids. The CDR3 loop reads CASSLGAGNYGYTF. The CDR3 DNA follows: TGTGCCAGCAGTTTAGGGGCAGGTAACTATGGCTACACCTTC.

The chain links TRBV27 to TRBJ2-1, with D unresolved. CDR3 length: 13 amino acids. The V end lost 6 bases, the J end lost 0 bases, and 6 bases lay between the germline ends. Germline CDR1 and CDR2: MNHEY and SMNVEV (reference sequence). CDR3 in amino acids: CASRKGSYNEQFF. CDR3 DNA: TGTGCCAGCAGGAAGGGCTCCTACAATGAGCAGTTCTTC.

V usage is TRBV10-3 and J usage is TRBJ2-3, with D possibly TRBD2 on 6 matching bases. Trimming cost V 0 bases and J 5 bases, with 12 bases left between them. There are 15 residues in the CDR3. Germline values: CDR1 ENHRY, CDR2 SYGVKD. The CDR3 nucleotides read TGTGCCATCAGTGAGTCTACGGGGGAGAAAGATACGCAGTATTTT. It codes for CAISESTGEKDTQYF.

This clone has more than one count but fewer than ten. The chain carries TRBV6-1 and TRBJ1-5; TRBD1 agrees at 9 bases. The germline V gene encodes CDR1 MNHNS and CDR2 SASEGT. The ends lost 2 bases at V and 5 bases at J; junction bases unmatched: 7. CDR3 length equals 16 residues. The CDR3: CASSESTGQGYQPQHF. The CDR3 DNA reads as TGTGCCAGCAGTGAATCTACGGGACAGGGATATCAGCCCCAGCATTTT.

This chain joins TRBV5-4 and TRBJ1-1; TRBD1 aligns across 8 bases. The J segment lost 10 bases and the V segment lost 4 bases, leaving 18 bases of the junction unmatched. The germline gives CDR1 SGHNT, CDR2 YYREEE (reference sequence). CDR3 size: 16 residues. CDR3 sequence reads: CASSRGGQGRIKGAFF. The CDR3, as DNA: TGTGCCAGCAGCCGTGGTGGACAGGGCCGAATAAAGGGAGCTTTCTTT.

The gene calls are TRBV7-3 and TRBJ2-7; TRBD2 might be the D (7 bases). Germline CDR1 is SGHTA and CDR2 is FQGTGA. The CDR3 spans 16 residues. The V end lost 1 base, the J end lost 3 bases, and 16 bases lay between the germline ends. The DNA of the CDR3 is TGTGCCAGCAGCTTAATGGGGGGCGCGGGAGACTACGAGCAGTACTTC. Translating it yields CASSLMGGAGDYEQYF.

The chain couples TRBV7-9 to TRBJ2-3; unclear D gene. The CDR3 runs to 13 residues. Germline V gene sequence: CDR1 SEHNR, CDR2 FQNEAQ (reference sequence). The V end was cut by 4 bases, the J end by 4 bases, with 9 bases between. The CDR3 reads CASSSRGPDTQYF. CDR3 nucleotide sequence: TGTGCCAGCAGCTCCCGTGGGCCAGATACGCAGTATTTT.

This clone was counted only a few times. This sequence joins TRBV6-5 and TRBJ1-5; 10 bases map to TRBD1. Losses at the gene ends were 5 bases for V and 1 base for J; bases not matched to a gene: 2. In germline, CDR1 is MNHEY, CDR2 SVGAGI. The CDR3 has 15 amino acids. CDR3 coding DNA: TGTGCCAGCAGTGGGACAGGGGTGAGCAATCAGCCCCAGCATTTT. It is translated as CASSGTGVSNQPQHF.

The V and J genes are TRBV18 and TRBJ2-1, with a tentative D call TRBD1 (5 bases). The CDR3 totals 14 residues. Germline loops: CDR1 KGHSH, CDR2 LQKENI. V dropped 4 bases and J dropped 5 bases, with 12 bases sitting between them. The CDR3 DNA is TGTGCCAGCTCACTCCAGGCCAGGGACAATGAGCAGTTCTTC. It is translated as CASSLQARDNEQFF.

V gene TRBV2 combines with J gene TRBJ2-1, with 7 bases identical to TRBD2. The CDR3 consists of 14 residues. Germline-derived CDR1 and CDR2 are SNHLY and FYNNEI. The junction had 9 bases not matched to a gene; V was cut back by 8 bases and J by 5 bases. Here the CDR3 reads CASLPGGGHNEQFF. CDR3 DNA: TGTGCCAGCCTTCCGGGGGGAGGACACAATGAGCAGTTCTTC.

CDR3 DNA sequence: TGTGCCAGCAGCTACGAGGGCGAGCAGTACTTC. It encodes CASSYEGEQYF. This rearrangement joins TRBV7-6 to TRBJ2-7, with a tentative D call TRBD2 (5 bases). Germline CDR1 is SGHVS and CDR2 is FNYEAQ. The CDR3 runs 11 residues. V was shortened by 4 bases and J by 6 bases, with 7 bases between the two germline ends.

The sample holds a few counts of this clone. The genes are TRBV4-3 and TRBJ2-7, with a tentative D call TRBD1 (5 bases). The germline V gene encodes CDR1 LGHNA and CDR2 YSLEER. This CDR3 is 13 amino acids long. With 0 bases removed from V and 5 bases from J, the gap between germline ends came to 8 bases. The DNA of the CDR3 is TGCGCCAGCAGCCAAGATCGCAGGGACGAGCAGTACTTC. Its translation: CASSQDRRDEQYF.

This chain joins TRBV21-1 and TRBJ2-4; no DNA check was done on the table's D call, TRBD1. TRBV21-1 is termed a pseudogene. CDR3 length equals 16 residues. The CDR3 region has the DNA TGTGCCAGCAGCGCAGGGACAGGGGGCGCCAAAAACATTCAGTACTTC. Protein sequence: CASSAGTGGAKNIQYF.

The rearrangement joins TRBV9 to TRBJ1-2; TRBD1 aligns across 7 bases. V shed 6 bases and J 2 bases; nucleotides not matched to a gene: 13. The V gene's germline CDR1 is SGDLS and CDR2 YYNGEE. The CDR3 has 16 amino acids. CDR3 DNA sequence: TGTGCCAGCACGGTGGGGGACAGAACTCCCAACTATGGCTACACCTTC. As protein: CASTVGDRTPNYGYTF.